This T cell receptor beta chain was recovered during a study of PD-1 blockade in classical Hodgkin lymphoma. Study-level results: Whereas CD4+ TCR diversity had risen significantly by C4D1, CD8+ TCR diversity had not.

Sample time point: cycle 4 day 1 (C4D1), after 5 to 7 weeks of nivolumab. All patients relapsed after autologous stem cell transplantation, and brentuximab vedotin exposure varied. Between the trimmed V and J ends, which lost 2 bases and 4 bases, there was a span of 21 bases. Germline V gene sequence: CDR1 PRHDT, CDR2 FYEKMQ (reference sequence). This CDR3 has 18 residues. Produced via immunoSEQ multiplex PCR; TCRdb's table is partial and in-frame only. The table shows more than 20,000 clones, with around nine tenths occurring only once. About this clone: As yet, its antigen is unknown.

This sequence originates from a human donor with classical Hodgkin lymphoma. The chain carries TRBV13 and TRBJ1-5, with TRBD1 as a possible D gene (5 bases). Sequenced material: peripheral blood mononuclear cells (PBMCs), taken before the fourth cycle of nivolumab. The CDR3 is CASSLSGMMGGPNQPQHF. In nucleotides, the CDR3 is TGTGCCAGCAGCTTATCAGGCATGATGGGGGGTCCTAATCAGCCCCAGCATTTT.